Sequencing of this T cell receptor (beta chain) was carried out in a study of cytomegalovirus exposure and HLA in healthy donors. Findings and caveats of the study: Rates of TCR association differed by HLA locus in a later analysis, with DRB1 highest and HLA-C lowest. Several of the most significant clusters were apparently associated with common viral pathogens in a later analysis. The Asian-associated ancestry cluster reportedly had fewer N-insertions than the approximately 670-donor mean in a later analysis. The authors listed around 150 TCR beta chains as cytomegalovirus-associated.

Germline CDR1 MNHEY, CDR2 SMNVEV (reference sequence). The CDR3 runs to 13 residues. V gave up 3 bases and J gave up 4 bases, with 10 bases separating them. The count of this clone is one. Its antigen is unidentified. The same CDR3 also results from other DNA sequences found in this sample. With 60 Vbeta and 13 Jbeta primers, the PCR was carried out. Using immunoSEQ multiplex PCR, the repertoire was profiled, and TCRdb retains in-frame clones only, with some absent. Here the sample spans approximately 200,000 clones, 80% to 85% being singletons. The sequence was obtained from a woman in her forties or fifties in good health and CMV-seropositive. The rearrangement joins TRBV27 to TRBJ2-7; D is perhaps TRBD2 (7 bases). Material for sequencing was PBMCs. CDR3 DNA sequence: TGTGCCAGCAGTTTGGAGGGGGGGTACGAGCAGTACTTC. This codes for CASSLEGGYEQYF.